This T cell receptor (beta chain) was retrieved from a study of T cell repertoires in cytomegalovirus infection. Whole-study context: The public TCR beta signatures pointed to both CMV infection and matching HLA type. Study-level findings and limits: HLA-C-restricted CMV clonotypes gave the most frequent clonotype in two of eight donors. Cumulative public TCR beta family frequency identified CMV carriers with the relevant HLA.

From the reads, TCRdb called clonotypes with MiXCR, one entry per CDR3 protein. The table records fewer than 1,000,000 distinct CDR3 sequences, under 40% of them present only once. This clonotype showed up just a few times. Antigen specificity is unknown. CDR3 length equals 11 residues. Per the germline V gene, CDR1 is MNHEY and CDR2 is SVGEGT. V was clipped by 2 bases and J by 3 bases, with 1 base between them. V is TRBV6-2 or TRBV6-3 and J is TRBJ1-2; D gene unclear. Sequenced here: cultured CD8+ T cells from PBMCs, sampled from culture after CMV antigen stimulation. This receptor was identified in a human donor in good health (CMV status not recorded). Some clones in this sample may be carry-over from other donors' samples. CDR3 in amino acids: CASSYDYGYTF. The CDR3 bases are TGTGCCAGCAGTTACGACTATGGCTACACCTTC.